Below, one T cell receptor beta chain is given with its context. In germline, CDR1 is SQVTM, CDR2 ANQGSEA. The germline V and J ends were trimmed by 4 bases and 3 bases, with 8 bases remaining between them. This CDR3 spans 12 amino acids. The data derive from a study of CD8+ T cells in alopecia areata. Following RNA extraction, reverse transcription yielded cDNA that acted as the sequencing template. Repertoires were generated with immunoSEQ multiplex PCR, while TCRdb's copy carries only in-frame clones and drops some. The repertoire holds about 150,000 clones, roughly 52% seen once, with 15% to 20% in the top ten. Treatment meaning: oral pan-JAK inhibitor, 5-10 mg twice daily. In alopecia areata patients, both lesional scalp punch biopsies and peripheral blood were collected.

The rearrangement links TRBV29-1 to TRBJ2-3; a possible D gene is TRBD2 (6 bases). Source: CD8+ T cells sorted from blood, taken at week 4, from a patient treated with tofacitinib. This sequence was found in a human donor with alopecia areata. This chain's CDR3 is CSVVGSTDTQYF. CDR3 nucleotides: TGCAGCGTTGTCGGGAGTACAGATACGCAGTATTTT.